The clone carrying this T cell receptor beta chain was detected ten times or more. This specimen comes from a study of identical twins. TCRdb ran MiXCR on the 5' RACE reads and lists one entry per CDR3 protein. This sample has 650,000 to 750,000 distinct CDR3 sequences, with roughly 20% found just once. These data are also associated with another study on T cells expressing NK-cell markers. That work contributes: An anti-gamma-delta TCR antibody confined sorting to alpha-beta TCR T cells across several of the experiments. In a group of five to seven donors, dominant NKG2C+ clonotypes represented about 1.0-7.5% of CD8+ T cells.

The sample consisted of PBMCs. This TCR was recovered from a young woman in good health.

In nucleotides, the CDR3 is TGCGCCAGCAGCCAAGATCGACGGGCTAGCGGCACAGATACGCAGTATTTT. Residues: CASSQDRRASGTDTQYF. The rearrangement joins TRBV4-3 to TRBJ2-3, with a tentative D call TRBD2 (6 bases). The germline gives CDR1 LGHNA, CDR2 YSLEER. Deletions cut 0 bases from V and 1 base from J, with 14 bases between. This CDR3 has 17 residues.